The 16 T cell receptor beta chains given below trace back to one sample, sequenced in a study of blood T cell repertoires in COVID-19 (dated by TCRdb to 2019 to 2021). The library was made by the immunoSEQ multiplex PCR assay. What TCRdb holds here is the immuneACCESS table cut down to in-frame rearrangements. Part of the clones is not present; checked against another copy, under half of the missing clones reflect an unresolved V gene, and the others are unexplained. This sample holds 160,000 or so clones; roughly 90% were observed only once. The ten most abundant clones make up 15% to 20% of the sample. The sequencing sample was made of peripheral blood. These receptors were taken from a man aged 60 to 75 with active or convalescent COVID-19.

The chain employs TRBV6-5 and TRBJ1-4; 7 bases are shared with TRBD1. Germline V gene sequence: CDR1 MNHEY, CDR2 SVGAGI. The CDR3 is made up of 14 amino acids. V trimming: 5 bases; J trimming: 6 bases; junction bases outside the gene matches: 6. CDR3 DNA sequence: TGTGCCAGCAGTACTCAGGGGGAAGATGAAAAACTGTTTTTT. Translating it yields CASSTQGEDEKLFF.

V is TRBV18 and J is TRBJ2-1; perhaps TRBD2 as D (6 bases). Trimming took off 3 bases at V and 5 bases at J, with 8 bases between the two ends. CDR1 and CDR2 from the germline V gene are KGHSH and LQKENI. CDR3 size: 13 residues. CDR3 in amino acids: CASSPGLDNEQFF. The CDR3 coding sequence is TGTGCCAGCTCACCGGGACTTGACAATGAGCAGTTCTTC.

The rearrangement joins TRBV21-1 to TRBJ1-5; TRBD1 is the table's D call, not checked against the DNA. TRBV21-1 is an annotated pseudogene. This CDR3 has 16 amino acids. In DNA form, the CDR3 reads TGTGCCAGCAGCACCCAGACAGGGGTTAGCAATCAGCCCCAGCATTTT. It specifies CASSTQTGVSNQPQHF.

DNA of the CDR3: TGTGCCAGCAGTTTATGGGGTACTAGCGGGGGCCACGAGCAGTACTTC. As protein: CASSLWGTSGGHEQYF. The V gene is TRBV28, the J gene TRBJ2-7; TRBD2 agrees at 11 bases. Germline V gene lookup returns CDR1 MDHEN and CDR2 SYDVKM. The trim removed 0 bases at V and 5 bases at J, leaving 6 bases unmatched. This CDR3 comprises 16 residues.

The rearrangement uses TRBV5-6 and TRBJ2-5; TRBD2 agrees at 14 bases. The V gene's germline CDR1 is SGHDT and CDR2 YYEEEE. The ends lost 2 bases at V and 5 bases at J; junction bases unmatched: 5. CDR3 length: 16 amino acids. Here the CDR3 reads CASSFRTSGGSETQYF. CDR3 sequence (DNA): TGTGCCAGCAGCTTCCGGACTAGCGGGGGGTCGGAGACCCAGTACTTC.

The CDR3 DNA reads TGTGCCATCACCGAGACAGGGGGGAACACTGAAGCTTTCTTT. Its translation is CAITETGGNTEAFF. The rearrangement links TRBV10-3 to TRBJ1-1, with 9 bases lining up with TRBD1. The CDR3 runs 14 residues. The ends lost 7 bases at V and 1 base at J; junction bases unmatched: 4. Germline values: CDR1 ENHRY, CDR2 SYGVKD.

V is TRBV3-1 (or the pseudogene TRBV3-2) and J is TRBJ2-2; perhaps TRBD1 as D (6 bases). CDR3 length equals 14 residues. CDR1 is LGHDT, CDR2 YNNKEL, per germline (reference sequence). V was clipped by 6 bases and J by 4 bases, with 12 bases between them. The CDR3 bases are TGTGCCAGCAGTCGTCAGGGGTCCACCGGGGAGCTGTTTTTT. This codes for CASSRQGSTGELFF.

The chain has TRBV28 and TRBJ1-5; D is perhaps TRBD1 (5 bases). The V and J ends lost 5 bases and 6 bases respectively, with 8 bases between them. Germline V gene sequence: CDR1 MDHEN, CDR2 SYDVKM. CDR3 length equals 12 residues. CDR3 amino acids: CASSQGFQPQHF. The CDR3 DNA reads as TGTGCCAGCAGTCAGGGATTTCAGCCCCAGCATTTT.

The chain carries TRBV7-9 and TRBJ2-1; 7 bases map to TRBD2. CDR1 SEHNR and CDR2 FQNEAQ come from the germline V gene (reference sequence). The CDR3 consists of 16 residues. With V trimmed by 2 bases and J by 6 bases, 10 bases remained unmatched. Here the CDR3 DNA reads TGTGCCAGCAGCTTACCCCGCCCAACTAGCGTCAATGAGCAGTTCTTC. This translates into CASSLPRPTSVNEQFF. The complete variable domain, with remaining parts taken from reference TRBV7-9 and TRBJ2-1, reads DTGVSQNPRHKITKRGQNVTFRCDPISEHNRLYWYRQTLGQGPEFLTYFQNEAQLEKSRLLSDRFSAERPKGSFSTLEIQRTEQGDSAMYLCASSLPRPTSVNEQFFGPGTRLTVL.

In its sample, this clone was seen once. The J gene is TRBJ2-1, the V gene TRBV5-1, with TRBD1 as a possible D gene (9 bases). This CDR3 spans 16 amino acids. With 4 bases removed from V and 2 bases from J, the gap between germline ends came to 16 bases. The germline V gene encodes CDR1 SGHRS and CDR2 YFSETQ. The CDR3 DNA follows: TGCGCCAGCAGCCCGGGGGGGACAGGGCCCTACAATGAGCAGTTCTTC. As protein: CASSPGGTGPYNEQFF.

The rearrangement joins TRBV6-2 or TRBV6-3 to TRBJ2-7; 7 positions match TRBD2. Germline V lookup: CDR1 MNHEY, CDR2 SVGEGT. With 4 bases clipped from V and 2 bases from J, the junction kept 5 bases outside the gene matches. This CDR3 contains 14 residues. CDR3 nucleotides: TGTGCCAGCAGTTCGGGACTACGCCCCTACGAGCAGTACTTC. Translated: CASSSGLRPYEQYF.

This chain links TRBV28 with TRBJ1-5; no firm D call. The ends were cut back, 6 bases at V and 4 bases at J, with 10 bases in the middle. CDR1 is MDHEN, CDR2 SYDVKM, per germline. The CDR3 is 13 amino acids. The CDR3 DNA reads as TGTGCCAGCAGACTCGACACTAATCAGCCCCAGCATTTT. Its protein is CASRLDTNQPQHF.

The J gene is TRBJ2-7, the V gene TRBV4-1; 8 bases map to TRBD1. The CDR3 spans 18 residues. The germline V gene has CDR1 MGHRA and CDR2 YSYEKL. V lost 2 bases to trimming and J lost 0 bases; unmatched junction nucleotides: 12. The CDR3 protein is CASSQNRTGKRISYEQYF. The CDR3 nucleotides are TGCGCCAGCAGCCAAAACCGGACAGGGAAAAGGATCTCCTACGAGCAGTACTTC.

J is TRBJ1-5 and V is TRBV12-5; D remains unclear. Looked up from germline, CDR1 is LGHNT and CDR2 is FRNRAP. V gave up 6 bases and J gave up 4 bases, with 10 bases separating them. The CDR3 extends over 13 amino acids. The CDR3 protein is CASGPGGNQPQHF. The CDR3 DNA sequence: TGTGCTAGTGGCCCCGGAGGGAATCAGCCCCAGCATTTT.

The chain carries TRBV19 and TRBJ1-4; weak D call: TRBD1 (6 bases). V lost 2 bases and J lost 6, with 10 bases in between. Germline V CDR1 and CDR2: LNHDA, SQIVND (reference sequence). The CDR3 extends over 14 amino acids. This CDR3 reads CASSITTGYEKLFF. The CDR3 DNA reads as TGTGCCAGTAGTATAACCACAGGGTATGAAAAACTGTTTTTT.

This clone occurred once. This chain links TRBV6-5 with TRBJ1-2; no definite D call. Trimming shortened V by 6 bases and J by 3 bases, and 11 bases separated the two germline ends. The CDR3 has 13 amino acids. Germline V CDR1 and CDR2: MNHEY, SVGAGI. CDR3 amino acids: CASSNRLDYGYTF. The CDR3 DNA reads as TGTGCCAGCAGCAACAGATTGGACTATGGCTACACCTTC.